The 9 T cell receptor beta chains in this list originate from one sample, sequenced in a study of tumor-infiltrating lymphocytes in primary liver carcinoma. A primer in the constant region served to generate TCR beta cDNA from 500 to 600 ng of total RNA. Nested multiplex PCR, run for three rounds with slightly modified ARM-PCR, yielded TCR beta libraries. The opening two PCR rounds, nine to eleven cycles each, paired TRBV1-TRBV30 forward primers with a C-beta reverse primer. From the multiplex PCR reads, TCRdb called clonotypes with MiXCR, one entry per CDR3 protein. The sample includes some 87,000 distinct CDR3 sequences, approximately 72% of them seen just once. Total RNA and DNA came together from approximately 20-30 mg of bulk tissue without cell sorting. The sequenced sample was tumor-adjacent normal liver tissue. Receptors were obtained from a man between 35 and 55 years old with primary liver carcinoma and hepatitis B virus infection.

Worth noting for this clonotype: Since no conserved phenylalanine or tryptophan closes the CDR3, a read error is the likely cause. The V and J genes are TRBV6-5 and TRBJ2-7; 8 nucleotides match TRBD2. The germline V gene has CDR1 MNHEY and CDR2 SVGAGI. V shed 6 bases and J 5 bases; nucleotides not matched to a gene: 9. The CDR3 spans 14 residues. This CDR3 is CASRPGLANDEQYL. The DNA of the CDR3 is TGTGCCAGCAGGCCCGGACTAGCTAACGACGAGCAGTACCTC.

This clonotype was detected only once. The conserved phenylalanine or tryptophan is not found at the CDR3 terminus, so this likely reflects a read error. No DNA is shown, since the ends of the CDR3 on it are uncertain; the CDR3 is the one TCRdb lists. This rearrangement joins TRBV11-2 to TRBJ2-1; the table calls TRBD1, which could not be checked here. CDR1 SGHAT and CDR2 FQNNGV come from the germline V gene. The CDR3 spans 15 residues, counting both ends. The CDR3 sequence is CASSLVGLGVDEQLS.

This clonotype was seen only a few times. At one end, the junction sequence differs from germline, possibly due to a read error. The chain uses TRBV7-9 and TRBJ2-1; D is uncertain. This CDR3 comprises 11 residues. From germline, CDR1 is SEHNR and CDR2 FQNEAQ (reference sequence). The CDR3 coding sequence is TGTGCCAGCAGCTTGAGCAATGAGCAGTTATTC. It is translated as CASSLSNEQLF.

Concerning this clonotype itself: Since a much larger clone is just one base distant, this may be a read error. V and J are TRBV5-4 and TRBJ2-1; 9 nucleotides match TRBD2. J was trimmed by 11 bases and V by 0 bases; bases with no gene match: 9. This CDR3 spans 15 amino acids. The germline V gene has CDR1 SGHNT and CDR2 YYREEE (reference sequence). The CDR3: CASSLGREGQGKQFF. In nucleotides, the CDR3 is TGTGCCAGCAGCTTGGGGCGGGAGGGCCAAGGTAAGCAGTTCTTC.

The V gene is TRBV28, the J gene TRBJ2-3, with 7 bases that match TRBD2. V shed 7 bases and J 6 bases; nucleotides not matched to a gene: 13. Germline CDR1 MDHEN, CDR2 SYDVKM. CDR3 length: 15 amino acids. CDR3 sequence: CASTGLTGAGDTQYF. In DNA, the CDR3 is TGTGCCAGCACCGGACTAACGGGAGCGGGGGATACGCAGTATTTT.

Comments on this clonotype: Germline and junction disagree at one end, which may indicate a read error. This chain connects TRBV5-6 to TRBJ2-3, with 8 nucleotides matching TRBD1. Germline V gene data show CDR1 as SGHDT and CDR2 as YYEEEE. The CDR3 runs 16 residues. CDR3 in DNA: TGTGCCAGCAGGGGCGGCTTGGGACAGGAAAGAGATACGCAGGATTTT. It translates to CASRGGLGQERDTQDF.

Regarding this clonotype: Germline is not matched at one junction end, which may reflect a read error. The V call is TRBV11-1, the J call TRBJ2-3; TRBD2 might be the D (6 bases). This CDR3 contains 17 residues. Germline assignment: CDR1 SGHAT and CDR2 FQDESV (reference sequence). CDR3 sequence (DNA): TGTGCCAGTAGCTTATTCAGGTGGGAGGTAATAGGAGATACGCGGTATTTT. As protein: CASSLFRWEVIGDTRYF.

As concerns this clonotype: As the CDR3 is not closed by the conserved phenylalanine or tryptophan, this likely results from a read error. The CDR3 region has the DNA TGCGCCAGCAGCCCACCGGGACTGGCGGTCTACGAGCAGTACTCC. This gives the protein CASSPPGLAVYEQYS. This sequence joins TRBV4-1 and TRBJ2-7; D is possibly TRBD2 (6 bases). Deletions cut 4 bases from V and 3 bases from J, with 16 bases between. The CDR3 contains 15 residues. Per germline, CDR1 MGHRA and CDR2 YSYEKL.

This clonotype showed up many times. The rearrangement links TRBV6-1 to TRBJ2-5, with D unresolved. The germline V and J ends were trimmed by 6 bases and 4 bases, with 12 bases remaining between them. Per the germline V gene, CDR1 is MNHNS and CDR2 is SASEGT. This CDR3 comprises 13 residues. This chain's CDR3 is CASRRVPGETQYF. The DNA for the CDR3 is TGTGCCAGCAGGCGAGTTCCAGGAGAGACCCAGTACTTC.